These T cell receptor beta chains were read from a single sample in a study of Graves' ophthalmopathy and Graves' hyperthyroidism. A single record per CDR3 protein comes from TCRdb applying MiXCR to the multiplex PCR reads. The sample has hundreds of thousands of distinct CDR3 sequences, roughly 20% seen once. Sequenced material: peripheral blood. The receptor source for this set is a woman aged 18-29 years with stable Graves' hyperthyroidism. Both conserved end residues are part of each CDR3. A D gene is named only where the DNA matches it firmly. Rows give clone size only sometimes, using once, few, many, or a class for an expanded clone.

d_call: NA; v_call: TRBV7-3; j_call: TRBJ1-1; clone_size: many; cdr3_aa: CASSWDGKLNTEAFF; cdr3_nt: TGTGCCAGCAGCTGGGACGGCAAATTGAACACTGAAGCTTTCTTT
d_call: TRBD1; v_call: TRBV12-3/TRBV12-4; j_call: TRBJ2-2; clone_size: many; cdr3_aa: CASSFSRRGRGSNTGELFF; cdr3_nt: TGTGCCAGCAGTTTCTCCCGCAGGGGGCGCGGCTCGAACACCGGGGAGCTGTTTTTT
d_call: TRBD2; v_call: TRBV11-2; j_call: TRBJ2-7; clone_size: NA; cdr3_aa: CASSLEGPGGYEQYF; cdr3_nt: TGTGCCAGCAGCTTAGAAGGCCCGGGAGGATACGAGCAGTACTTC
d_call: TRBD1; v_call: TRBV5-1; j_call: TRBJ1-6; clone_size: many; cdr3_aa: CASSLAGTGFGSPLHF; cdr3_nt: TGCGCCAGCAGCTTGGCCGGGACAGGGTTTGGATCACCCCTCCACTTT
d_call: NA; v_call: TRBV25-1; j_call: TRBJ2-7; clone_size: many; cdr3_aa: CASSDGYYEQYF; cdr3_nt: TGTGCCAGCAGTGATGGGTACTACGAGCAGTACTTC
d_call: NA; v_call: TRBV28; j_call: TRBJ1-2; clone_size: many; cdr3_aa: CASSVTGTYGYTF; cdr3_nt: TGTGCCAGCAGCGTAACCGGGACATATGGCTACACCTTC
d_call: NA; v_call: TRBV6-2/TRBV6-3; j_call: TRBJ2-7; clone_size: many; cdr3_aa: CASTPGQGEDIGYEQYF; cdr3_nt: TGTGCCAGCACTCCGGGGCAGGGAGAAGACATAGGCTACGAGCAGTACTTC
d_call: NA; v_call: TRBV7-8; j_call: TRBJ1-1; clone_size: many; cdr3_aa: CASSLEASTEAFF; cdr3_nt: TGTGCCAGCAGCTTAGAGGCGAGCACTGAAGCTTTCTTT
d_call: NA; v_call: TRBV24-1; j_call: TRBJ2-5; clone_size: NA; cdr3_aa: CATSDVAVGTQYF; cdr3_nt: TGTGCCACCAGTGATGTGGCGGTTGGGACCCAGTACTTC
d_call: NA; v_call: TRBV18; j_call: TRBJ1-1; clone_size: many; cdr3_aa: CASSPAAGRDTEAFF; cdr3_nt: TGTGCCAGCTCACCAGCGGCAGGGCGGGACACTGAAGCTTTCTTT
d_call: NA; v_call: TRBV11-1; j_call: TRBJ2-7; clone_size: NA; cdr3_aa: CASSSDGPYEQYF; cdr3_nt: TGTGCCAGCAGCTCGGACGGACCCTACGAGCAGTACTTC
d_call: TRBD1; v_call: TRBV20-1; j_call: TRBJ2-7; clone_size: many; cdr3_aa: CSARRTGAYEQYF; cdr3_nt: TGCAGTGCACGACGGACAGGAGCCTACGAGCAGTACTTC
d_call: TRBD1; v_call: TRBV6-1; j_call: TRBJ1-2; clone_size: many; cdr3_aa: CASSTGQGALRGYTF; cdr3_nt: TGTGCCAGCAGTACGGGACAGGGGGCGCTCAGGGGCTACACCTTC
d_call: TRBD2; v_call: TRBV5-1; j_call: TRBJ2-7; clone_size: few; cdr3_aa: CASTKGLAGGTYEQYF; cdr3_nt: TGCGCCAGCACCAAGGGACTAGCGGGAGGTACCTACGAGCAGTACTTC
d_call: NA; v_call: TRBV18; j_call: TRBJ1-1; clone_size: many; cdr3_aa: CASSVAANTEAFF; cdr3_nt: TGTGCCAGCTCAGTGGCAGCGAACACTGAAGCTTTCTTT
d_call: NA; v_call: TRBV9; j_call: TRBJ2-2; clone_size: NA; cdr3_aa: CASSVSGGRGGELCF; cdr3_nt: TGTGCCAGCAGCGTATCCGGGGGACGCGGCGGGGAGCTGTGTTTT
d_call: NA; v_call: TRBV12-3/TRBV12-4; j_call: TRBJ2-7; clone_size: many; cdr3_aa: CASSMRNSYGQYF; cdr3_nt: TGTGCCAGCAGCATGCGGAACAGCTACGGGCAGTACTTC
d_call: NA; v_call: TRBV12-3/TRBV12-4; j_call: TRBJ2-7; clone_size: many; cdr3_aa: CASSPSGYEQYF; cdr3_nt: TGTGCCAGCAGCCCCAGCGGGTACGAGCAGTACTTC
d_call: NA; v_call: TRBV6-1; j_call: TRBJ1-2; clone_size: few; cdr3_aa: CASPRQDPPYGYTF; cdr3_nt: TGTGCCAGTCCCCGTCAAGACCCGCCCTATGGCTACACCTTC
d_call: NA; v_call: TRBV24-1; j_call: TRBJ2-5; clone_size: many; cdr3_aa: CATSDSVETQYF; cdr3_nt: TGTGCCACCAGTGATTCCGTCGAGACCCAGTACTTC
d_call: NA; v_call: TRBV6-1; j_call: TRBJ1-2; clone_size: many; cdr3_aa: CASTGASNYGYTF; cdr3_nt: TGTGCCAGTACGGGGGCATCAAACTATGGCTACACCTTC
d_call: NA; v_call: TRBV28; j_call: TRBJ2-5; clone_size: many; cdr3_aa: CASYRAGRAGTQYF; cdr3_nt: TGTGCCAGCTACCGGGCAGGGCGAGCGGGGACCCAGTACTTC
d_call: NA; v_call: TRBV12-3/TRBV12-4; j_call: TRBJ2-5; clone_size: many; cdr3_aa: CASRPGTILGETQYF; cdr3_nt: TGTGCCAGCAGGCCCGGGACCATCCTAGGGGAGACCCAGTACTTC
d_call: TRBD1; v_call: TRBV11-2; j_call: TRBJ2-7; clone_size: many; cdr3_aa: CASSLDVGQGYEQYF; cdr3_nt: TGTGCCAGCAGCTTAGATGTCGGACAGGGCTACGAGCAGTACTTC
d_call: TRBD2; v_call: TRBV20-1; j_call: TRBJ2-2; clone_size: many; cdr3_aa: CSASSGIANTGELFF; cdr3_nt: TGCAGTGCAAGTAGCGGGATCGCGAACACCGGGGAGCTGTTTTTT
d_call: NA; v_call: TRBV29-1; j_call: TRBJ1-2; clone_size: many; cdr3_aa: CSVTRKLANYGYTF; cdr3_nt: TGCAGCGTAACTCGGAAGCTTGCTAACTATGGCTACACCTTC
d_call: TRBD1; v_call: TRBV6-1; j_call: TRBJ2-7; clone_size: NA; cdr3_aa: CASRTGSDYEQYF; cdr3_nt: TGTGCCAGCCGGACAGGGTCGGACTACGAGCAGTACTTC
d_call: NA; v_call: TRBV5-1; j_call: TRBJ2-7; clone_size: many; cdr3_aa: CASRDYYEQYF; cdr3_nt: TGCGCCAGCAGGGACTACTACGAGCAGTACTTC
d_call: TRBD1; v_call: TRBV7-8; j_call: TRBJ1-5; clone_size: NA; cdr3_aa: CASSSQGRRLPQHF; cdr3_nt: TGTGCCAGCAGCTCACAGGGGCGGCGTCTACCCCAGCATTTT
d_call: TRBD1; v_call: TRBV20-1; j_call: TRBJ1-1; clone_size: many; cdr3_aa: CSARYTGQGEAFF; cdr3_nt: TGCAGTGCTAGGTATACCGGACAGGGTGAAGCTTTCTTT
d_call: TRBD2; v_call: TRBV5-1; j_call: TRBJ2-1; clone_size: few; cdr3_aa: CASSPIAGVGNEQFF; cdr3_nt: TGCGCCAGCAGCCCGATAGCGGGAGTGGGCAATGAGCAGTTCTTC
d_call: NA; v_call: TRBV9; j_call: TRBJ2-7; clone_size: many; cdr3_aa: CASSVADPRRERSYEQYF; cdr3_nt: TGTGCCAGCAGCGTAGCTGACCCTAGAAGGGAGCGGTCCTACGAGCAGTACTTC